The 10 T cell receptor beta chains below all came from one sample that was sequenced in a study of T cell changes during pregnancy in multiple sclerosis (dated by TCRdb to the late 2010s). Libraries were built with the immunoSEQ multiplex PCR assay. The table comes from immuneACCESS by way of TCRdb, which keeps in-frame sequences with V and J called. Part of the clones is missing from these tables; in studies checked, under half for an unresolved V gene and the rest for unknown reasons. A total of 85,000 to 100,000 clones appear in this sample, around 92% of them only once. The ten largest clones represent 2.6% of the sample. This specimen consisted of peripheral blood, obtained in the first trimester of pregnancy. The receptors stem from a female donor with multiple sclerosis, enrolled in a pregnancy study.

The chain uses TRBV29-1 and TRBJ1-4; 7 bases map to TRBD1. From germline, CDR1 is SQVTM and CDR2 ANQGSEA. The CDR3 length is 13 residues. The V gene end was trimmed by 4 bases and the J gene end by 5 bases; junction bases not matched to a gene: 4. The CDR3 loop is CSVADRDNEKLFF. The CDR3 region has the DNA TGCAGCGTTGCCGACAGGGACAATGAAAAACTGTTTTTT. Drawing the rest from reference TRBV29-1 and TRBJ1-4, the complete variable domain is SAVISQKPSRDICQRGTSLTIQCQVDSQVTMMFWYRQQPGQSLTLIATANQGSEATYESGFVIDKFPISRPNLTFSTLTVSNMSPEDSSIYLCSVADRDNEKLFFGSGTQLSVL.

With respect to this clone: Other DNA sequences in this specimen translate into the identical CDR3. This rearrangement joins TRBV27 to TRBJ2-7, with a tentative D call TRBD1 (6 bases). The CDR3 consists of 14 residues. Germline lookup yields CDR1 MNHEY and CDR2 SMNVEV (reference sequence). Trimming removed 5 bases from V and 2 bases from J, with 13 bases in between. The CDR3 here is CASSPSRGPYEQYF. The CDR3 coding sequence is TGTGCCAGCAGTCCTTCCAGGGGCCCCTACGAGCAGTACTTC.

The rearrangement joins TRBV6-5 to TRBJ2-4; TRBD1 matches 8 bases. CDR3 size: 14 residues. With V trimmed by 6 bases and J by 6 bases, 7 bases remained unmatched. Germline CDR1 reads MNHEY; CDR2 reads SVGAGI. CDR3 DNA sequence: TGTGCCAGCAGCTACGGACAGGGCCGAAACATTCAGTACTTC. Translation: CASSYGQGRNIQYF.

This rearrangement joins TRBV6-6 to TRBJ2-7; 8 bases match TRBD1. V was pared by 4 bases and J by 0 bases, with 5 bases of the junction left unmatched. Per germline, CDR1 MNHNY and CDR2 SVGAGI (reference sequence). The CDR3 has 15 amino acids. The CDR3 region is CASSSRDRISYEQYF. In DNA form, the CDR3 reads TGTGCCAGCAGTTCCAGGGACAGGATCTCCTACGAGCAGTACTTC.

The genes are TRBV28 and TRBJ2-7, with 13 bases matching TRBD2. CDR3 length equals 17 residues. V trimming: 3 bases; J trimming: 1 base; junction bases outside the gene matches: 6. Germline-derived CDR1 and CDR2 are MDHEN and SYDVKM. This chain's CDR3 is CASSFPLAGGRSYEQYF. CDR3 DNA: TGTGCCAGCAGTTTCCCACTAGCGGGAGGGAGGTCCTACGAGCAGTACTTC.

The J gene is TRBJ2-5, the V gene TRBV19; 7 bases agree with TRBD1. V gave up 8 bases and J gave up 1 base; unmatched junction bases: 10. From germline, CDR1 is LNHDA and CDR2 SQIVND (reference sequence). The CDR3 length is 15 residues. The CDR3 here is CASCGQAGPQETQYF. The CDR3 bases are TGTGCCAGTTGCGGACAGGCCGGGCCCCAAGAGACCCAGTACTTC. The whole variable domain, remainder taken from reference TRBV19 and TRBJ2-5, is DGGITQSPKYLFRKEGQNVTLSCEQNLNHDAMYWYRQDPGQGLRLIYYSQIVNDFQKGDIAEGYSVSREKKESFPLTVTSAQKNPTAFYLCASCGQAGPQETQYFGPGTRLLVL.

The genes are TRBV27 and TRBJ2-7; 8 positions agree with TRBD2. The CDR3 extends over 16 amino acids. Germline V CDR1 and CDR2: MNHEY, SMNVEV (reference sequence). The J segment lost 2 bases and the V segment lost 4 bases, leaving 10 bases of the junction unmatched. CDR3 sequence reads: CASSSVGVAGTYEQYF. The CDR3 nucleotides read TGTGCCAGCAGTTCCGTGGGAGTAGCGGGAACCTACGAGCAGTACTTC.

This rearrangement joins TRBV2 to TRBJ2-1; 13 positions match TRBD2. This CDR3 is built from 14 residues. V shed 6 bases, J shed 11 bases, and the junction held 7 bases outside the gene matches. The germline gives CDR1 SNHLY, CDR2 FYNNEI. The CDR3: CASSPRGTSGKQFF. The CDR3 DNA follows: TGTGCCAGCAGCCCCAGGGGGACTAGCGGGAAGCAGTTCTTC.

In its sample, this clone was seen once. The rearrangement uses TRBV7-9 and TRBJ2-7; weak D call: TRBD2 (6 bases). Trimming stripped 6 bases from V and 1 base from J, with 10 bases between. From germline, CDR1 is SEHNR and CDR2 FQNEAQ (reference sequence). The CDR3 runs to 13 residues. This chain's CDR3 is CASRAGLSYEQYF. As DNA, the CDR3 is TGTGCCAGCAGGGCGGGGTTGTCCTACGAGCAGTACTTC.

This rearrangement joins TRBV6-5 to TRBJ2-7; perhaps TRBD2 as D (5 bases). Germline V CDR1 and CDR2: MNHEY, SVGAGI. V was shortened by 4 bases and J by 7 bases, with 14 bases between the two germline ends. The CDR3 consists of 13 residues. As DNA, the CDR3 is TGTGCCAGCAGTTGGGCAGTGTCGGGGGAGCAGTACTTC. This sequence encodes CASSWAVSGEQYF.